The clone carrying this TCR beta chain appeared once. What it binds is unknown. This entry comes from a study of cytomegalovirus exposure and HLA in healthy donors. Study-level information: The study placed approximately 78% of its 398 genotyped donors in the Caucasian-associated ancestry cluster.

CDR1 is KGHSH, CDR2 LQKENI, per germline. CDR3 length: 15 amino acids. V dropped 8 bases and J dropped 4; count of bases not matched to a gene: 11. PCR involved 60 Vbeta and 13 Jbeta primers. Using immunoSEQ multiplex PCR, the repertoire was profiled, and TCRdb retains in-frame clones only, with some absent. The sample includes about 71,000 clones, 70% to 80% of them seen just once. The study's findings and limits: A later analysis reported that several of the most significant clusters appeared to be linked to common viral pathogens, among them Epstein-Barr virus. The authors enumerated around 150 TCR beta chains as linked to cytomegalovirus. V- and J-gene trimming of TCR beta was linked (in a later analysis) to a missense DCLRE1C variant.

The TCR sequence derives from a woman aged 45-60 years in good health and CMV-seropositive. This chain links TRBV18 with TRBJ1-5, with TRBD1 identical over 7 bases. Sequenced: PBMCs. This chain's CDR3 is CASTGTAQGNQPQHF. CDR3 sequence (DNA): TGTGCCAGCACTGGGACAGCCCAGGGAAATCAGCCCCAGCATTTT.